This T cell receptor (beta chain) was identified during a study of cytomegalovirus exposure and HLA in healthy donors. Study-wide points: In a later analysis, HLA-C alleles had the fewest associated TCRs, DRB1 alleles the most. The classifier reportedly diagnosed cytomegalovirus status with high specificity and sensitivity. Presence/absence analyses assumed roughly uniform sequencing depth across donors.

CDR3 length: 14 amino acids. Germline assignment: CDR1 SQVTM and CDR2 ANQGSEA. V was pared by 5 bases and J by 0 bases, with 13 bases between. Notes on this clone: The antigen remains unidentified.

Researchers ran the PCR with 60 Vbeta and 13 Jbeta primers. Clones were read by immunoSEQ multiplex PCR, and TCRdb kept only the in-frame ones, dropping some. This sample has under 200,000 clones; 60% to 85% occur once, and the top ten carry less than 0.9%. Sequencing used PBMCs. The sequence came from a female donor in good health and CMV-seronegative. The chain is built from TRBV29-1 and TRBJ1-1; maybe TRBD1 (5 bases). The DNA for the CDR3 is TGCAGCGTTAGCCCCCGGGGGGTGAACACTGAAGCTTTCTTT. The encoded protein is CSVSPRGVNTEAFF.